Listed below are T cell receptor beta chains from one sample, sequenced in a study of blood T cell repertoires in COVID-19. Measured with immunoSEQ multiplex PCR; TCRdb has only the in-frame clones, and not every one. The repertoire has 150,000 or so clones, 87% of them found once; the top ten carry roughly 4%. Sequencing used PBMCs or T cells enriched from blood (not recorded which). These TCRs come from a middle-aged woman who had been exposed to COVID-19. CDR3s include the opening cysteine and the closing phenylalanine or tryptophan. A D gene is named only where the DNA matches it firmly. The size field is filled for only some rows; it gives once, few, many or a size class.

TRBV10-3	-	-	TRBJ2-2	TGTGCCATCAGACAGGGACTACGAAACACCGGGGAGCTGTTTTTT	CAIRQGLRNTGELFF
TRBV11-2	few	-	TRBJ2-7	TGTGCCAGCAGCCCAGTCCGGAGGACAGATAGATACGAGCAGTACTTC	CASSPVRRTDRYEQYF
TRBV12-3/TRBV12-4	-	-	TRBJ1-3	TGTGCCAGCACCTACAGTGGAAACACCATATATTTT	CASTYSGNTIYF
TRBV12-3/TRBV12-4	-	TRBD1	TRBJ1-2	TGTGCCAGCAGTTTACAGGGGGCGCGTGGCTACACCTTC	CASSLQGARGYTF
TRBV29-1	-	-	TRBJ2-7	TGCAGCGTCGCTGGGACAAGCCGTTCTGGGGAGCAGTACTTC	CSVAGTSRSGEQYF
TRBV25-1	-	TRBD1	TRBJ1-4	TGTGCCAGCAGTGAATGGGGGACAGGGGGTAATGAAAAACTGTTTTTT	CASSEWGTGGNEKLFF
TRBV3-1/TRBV3-2	once	-	TRBJ1-2	TGTGCCAGCAGCCAAGCGGCAGCGCCTATCTATGGCTACACCTTC	CASSQAAAPIYGYTF
TRBV5-6	-	TRBD1	TRBJ2-7	TGTGCCAGCAGCCTGGGACAGGCAACCTACGAGCAGTACTTC	CASSLGQATYEQYF
TRBV4-1	-	-	TRBJ1-2	TGCGCCAGCAGCCAAGGGGGAGCCTCCTATGGCTACACCTTC	CASSQGGASYGYTF
TRBV7-9	few	-	TRBJ1-2	TGTGCCAGCAGCCCGGGGACAACTAACTATGGCTACACCTTC	CASSPGTTNYGYTF
TRBV9	-	TRBD2	TRBJ2-5	TGTGCCAGCAGCCCAGAGGGACTAGCGGGTGTAGAGACCCAGTACTTC	CASSPEGLAGVETQYF
TRBV6-4	-	TRBD2	TRBJ2-3	TGTGCCAGCAGTGAAATAGCGGGAGGCACAGATACGCAGTATTTT	CASSEIAGGTDTQYF
TRBV4-1	-	TRBD1	TRBJ2-1	TGCGCCAGCAGTCGGGACAGAAGCAATGAGCAGTTCTTC	CASSRDRSNEQFF
TRBV25-1	few	-	TRBJ1-5	TGTGCCAGCGGAGTATGGCCCCAGCATTTT	CASGVWPQHF
TRBV9	-	-	TRBJ1-6	TGTGCCAGCAGCGTAGCAGTGGGGCAGGGGAATTCACCCCTCCACTTT	CASSVAVGQGNSPLHF
TRBV6-2/TRBV6-3	-	-	TRBJ1-4	TGTGCCAGCAGTTACGGGGGGGCTAATGAAAAACTGTTTTTT	CASSYGGANEKLFF
TRBV5-5	few	TRBD1	TRBJ1-6	TGTGCCAGCAGCTTGGGACAGGGAGTACCCCTCCACTTT	CASSLGQGVPLHF
TRBV27	-	TRBD2	TRBJ2-1	TGTGCCAGCAGTTTGAACCCGGGACTAGCGGGCCGAGGTGAGCAGTTCTTC	CASSLNPGLAGRGEQFF
TRBV5-1	-	TRBD2	TRBJ2-5	TGCGCCAGCAGCATGGGACTAGGGAACCAAGAGACCCAGTACTTC	CASSMGLGNQETQYF
TRBV5-5	-	-	TRBJ1-3	TGTGCCAGCAGCCTCGACTCGGGGGTCGCCATATATTTT	CASSLDSGVAIYF
TRBV7-7	-	TRBD1	TRBJ2-1	TGTGCCAGCAGCCCAAGACAGGGGGCCTCAAATGAGCAGTTCTTC	CASSPRQGASNEQFF
TRBV19	-	TRBD1	TRBJ2-7	TGTGCCAGTAGTACCAATGGGGACAGGGGTTGGGAGCAGTACTTC	CASSTNGDRGWEQYF
TRBV7-6	once	TRBD2	TRBJ2-3	TGTGCCAGCAGCCATTTTAGCGGGGGGACCCCCGGCACAGATACGCAGTATTTT	CASSHFSGGTPGTDTQYF
TRBV23-1	-	-	TRBJ2-1	TGCGCCAGCAGTCAATCCAGTTTATTTCGGGACTCTTCTTACAATGAGCAGTTCTTC	CASSQSSLFRDSSYNEQFF
TRBV19	-	TRBD2	TRBJ2-1	TGTGCCAGTAGTCCCATAGCGGGTACCCCCTACAATGAGCAGTTCTTC	CASSPIAGTPYNEQFF
TRBV29-1	-	-	TRBJ2-7	TGCAGCGTTGTTAGCAGAAAAAGCTCCTACGAGCAGTACTTC	CSVVSRKSSYEQYF
TRBV7-9	-	-	TRBJ1-1	TGTGCCAGCAGCTTAAGCAGGGGTTACACTGAAGCTTTCTTT	CASSLSRGYTEAFF
TRBV10-2	-	-	TRBJ2-2	TGCGCCAGCACGCCGGGATTGATAAAGGGAAGGACCGGGGAGCTGTTTTTT	CASTPGLIKGRTGELFF
TRBV19	-	-	TRBJ2-2	TGTGCCAGTAGTATGGCAGGGTACACCGGGGAGCTGTTTTTT	CASSMAGYTGELFF
TRBV6-5	-	-	TRBJ2-5	TGTGCCAGCAGGACAGGAGTCTCAGAGACCCAGTACTTC	CASRTGVSETQYF
TRBV6-5	-	-	TRBJ1-2	TGTGCCAGCAGCCAGAAAACAGGGCTTTACGGCTACACCTTC	CASSQKTGLYGYTF
TRBV14	-	-	TRBJ2-5	TGTGCCAGCAGCCAAAAGCGCAATTTTGAGACCCAGTACTTC	CASSQKRNFETQYF
TRBV3-1/TRBV3-2	-	TRBD1	TRBJ2-2	TGTGCCAGCAGCCTGAGGACAGGGGGTATTTCCGGGGAGCTGTTTTTT	CASSLRTGGISGELFF
TRBV29-1	-	-	TRBJ2-1	TGCAGCGTACCTATGATGGGGCTTTACAATGAGCAGTTCTTC	CSVPMMGLYNEQFF
TRBV9	-	TRBD2	TRBJ2-2	TGTGCCAGCAGCGGTAGCGGGGGGCAGTATCCCGGGGAGCTGTTTTTT	CASSGSGGQYPGELFF
TRBV6-5	-	TRBD1	TRBJ1-5	TGTGCCAGCAGGCCGACAGGGGGCAGCAATCAGCCCCAGCATTTT	CASRPTGGSNQPQHF
TRBV10-3	once	-	TRBJ2-3	TGTGCCATCAGTGTACCCGGGGAGAGCACAGATACGCAGTATTTT	CAISVPGESTDTQYF
TRBV7-2	-	-	TRBJ1-4	TGTGCCAGCAGCCAAAACACAGGACCCGAAAAACTGTTTTTT	CASSQNTGPEKLFF
TRBV7-2	once	-	TRBJ2-3	TGTGCCAGCAGCTTATCGTCGTGGGCTACTAGCACAGATACGCAGTATTTT	CASSLSSWATSTDTQYF
TRBV3-1/TRBV3-2	-	TRBD2	TRBJ2-1	TGTGCCAGCAGCTCTTCTAGCGGTACCTACAATGAGCAGTTCTTC	CASSSSSGTYNEQFF
TRBV9	-	TRBD1	TRBJ2-7	TGTGCCAGCAGCTTAGGACAGGGTCCCTCCTACGAGCAGTACTTC	CASSLGQGPSYEQYF
TRBV28	-	-	TRBJ1-5	TGTGCCAGCCAGCAAGCGGTTCAGCCCCAGCATTTT	CASQQAVQPQHF
TRBV11-2	-	TRBD1	TRBJ1-2	TGTGCCAGCAGCGCCGCCGGGACAGACTATGGCTACACCTTC	CASSAAGTDYGYTF
TRBV29-1	once	-	TRBJ1-1	TGCAGCGTGACTGTCTACACTGAAGCTTTCTTT	CSVTVYTEAFF
TRBV5-4	-	-	TRBJ1-2	TGTGCCAGCAGCTTGCACGAGGGCTATGGCTACACCTTC	CASSLHEGYGYTF
TRBV19	-	TRBD2	TRBJ2-1	TGTGCCAGTAGTATGGGGGGGAGTCGGTTCTTC	CASSMGGSRFF
TRBV19	-	TRBD1	TRBJ2-5	TGTGCCAGTAGTATAGCCCGGGACAGTCAAGAGACCCAGTACTTC	CASSIARDSQETQYF
TRBV28	-	TRBD1	TRBJ1-1	TGTGCCAGCAGATTCGACAGGGGAATCACTGAAGCTTTCTTT	CASRFDRGITEAFF
TRBV18	once	-	TRBJ1-1	TGTGCCAGCTCACCCCGGGACAAGAACACTGAAGCTTTCTTT	CASSPRDKNTEAFF
TRBV27	-	TRBD1	TRBJ1-3	TGTGCCAGCAGTCCTCGGCAGTCAGGGGGCGGAAACACCATATATTTT	CASSPRQSGGGNTIYF
TRBV5-1	-	TRBD2	TRBJ2-7	TGCGCCAGCAGCTTTAGCGGGGACGAGCAGTACTTC	CASSFSGDEQYF
TRBV25-1	-	-	TRBJ1-2	TGTGCCAGCAGTAAAGGGGTCAGTCAATATGGCTACACCTTC	CASSKGVSQYGYTF
TRBV5-1	-	-	TRBJ2-1	TGCGCCAGCAGCGGGGCCGATGAGCAGTTCTTC	CASSGADEQFF
TRBV4-1	-	-	TRBJ1-1	TGCGCCAGCAGCCAAGACAGGGCCGGAGAAGCTTTCTTT	CASSQDRAGEAFF
TRBV7-9	-	-	TRBJ2-7	TGTGCCAGCAGCCCCCTCGACGGAGTTATGTACTTC	CASSPLDGVMYF
TRBV25-1	-	TRBD1	TRBJ1-5	TGTGCCAGCAGTGGACAGGGAAGCAATCAGCCCCAGCATTTT	CASSGQGSNQPQHF
TRBV4-3	-	-	TRBJ1-2	TGCGCCGGCCCCTACAGGTCCTTAAGGCCCAGGTCCGTGCATCATGGCTACACCTTC	CAGPYRSLRPRSVHHGYTF
TRBV10-3	-	TRBD1	TRBJ2-7	TGTGCCAGTCGGGACAGGGTCGAGCAGTACTTC	CASRDRVEQYF
TRBV7-9	-	TRBD1	TRBJ1-1	TGTGCCAGCAGCCCAAACACCGCATTCAGGGGGCAGAGGAACACTGAAGCTTTCTTT	CASSPNTAFRGQRNTEAFF
TRBV6-1	-	-	TRBJ1-1	TGTGCCAGCAGTGAAACGCGTTTGAACACTGAAGCTTTCTTT	CASSETRLNTEAFF